Presented here are 11 T cell receptor beta chains from one specimen sequenced in a study of response to subunit inactivated influenza vaccine. TCRdb redid the calling of the RT-PCR reads with MiXCR, one entry per CDR3 protein. The profile shows more than 450,000 distinct CDR3 sequences, 10% to 15% of them singletons. Sample: PBMCs from blood, taken on the day of vaccination. The source of these receptors is a man in his fifties who received an inactivated influenza vaccine.

This chain connects TRBV24-1 to TRBJ2-2; D uncertain. This CDR3 contains 11 residues. Germline V gene data show CDR1 as KGHDR and CDR2 as SFDVKD. The germline V and J ends were trimmed by 2 bases and 8 bases, with 2 bases remaining between them. CDR3 amino acids: CATSDWGELFF. CDR3 in DNA: TGTGCCACCAGTGATTGGGGGGAGCTGTTTTTT.

The chain is built from TRBV15 and TRBJ2-2, with TRBD1 matching 8 bases. The CDR3 is made up of 17 amino acids. Germline V lookup: CDR1 LNHNV, CDR2 YYDKDF (reference sequence). J lost 4 bases, V lost 0 bases, and 7 bases had no gene match. The CDR3, as DNA: TGTGCCACCAGCAGAGATCTTCTCACAGGGGGCACCGGGGAGCTGTTTTTT. Protein sequence: CATSRDLLTGGTGELFF.

This clonotype was observed a few times. V usage is TRBV5-1 and J usage is TRBJ2-2; tentative D call: TRBD1 (5 bases). This CDR3 comprises 15 residues. With 0 bases removed from V and 3 bases from J, the gap between germline ends came to 9 bases. CDR1 SGHRS and CDR2 YFSETQ come from the germline V gene. The DNA of the CDR3 is TGCGCCAGCAGCTTGGACAGGTCCTACACCGGGGAGCTGTTTTTT. It translates to CASSLDRSYTGELFF. Complete variable domain (other parts from reference TRBV5-1 and TRBJ2-2): KAGVTQTPRYLIKTRGQQVTLSCSPISGHRSVSWYQQTPGQGLQFLFEYFSETQRNKGNFPGRFSGRQFSNSRSEMNVSTLELGDSALYLCASSLDRSYTGELFFGEGSRLTVL.

V usage is TRBV4-1 and J usage is TRBJ2-5; D is ambiguous. Germline-derived CDR1 and CDR2 are MGHRA and YSYEKL. Trimming took 2 bases from V and 2 from J, leaving 6 bases between them. This CDR3 comprises 13 residues. This CDR3 is CASSQWQQETQYF. CDR3 nucleotides: TGCGCCAGCAGCCAATGGCAGCAAGAGACCCAGTACTTC.

The chain joins TRBV10-3 to TRBJ2-7; D might be TRBD1 or TRBD2, each matching 5 bases. Germline V CDR1 and CDR2: ENHRY, SYGVKD. The CDR3 is 12 residues long. Trimming took off 8 bases at V and 4 bases at J, with 12 bases between the two ends. In DNA form, the CDR3 reads TGTGCCATCGGGGAGACAGTATACGAGCAGTACTTC. This sequence encodes CAIGETVYEQYF.

V and J are TRBV20-1 and TRBJ1-5; 7 positions match TRBD1. This CDR3 is 13 amino acids long. Per the germline V gene, CDR1 is DFQATT and CDR2 is SNEGSKA (reference sequence). Trimming took 6 bases from V and 3 from J; bases not matched to a gene: 5. In DNA, the CDR3 is TGCAGTGCCGCGACAGGGATCAATCAGCCCCAGCATTTT. This translates into CSAATGINQPQHF.

The gene calls are TRBV11-2 and TRBJ2-7; the match to TRBD1 covers 8 bases. There are 14 residues in the CDR3. V shed 10 bases, J shed 5 bases, and the junction held 13 bases outside the gene matches. Germline V gene lookup returns CDR1 SGHAT and CDR2 FQNNGV. In DNA form, the CDR3 reads TGTGCCACCCGATCCCGGGACAGGAGGGACGAGCAGTACTTC. This encodes CATRSRDRRDEQYF. Complete variable domain (other parts from reference TRBV11-2 and TRBJ2-7): EAGVAQSPRYKIIEKRQSVAFWCNPISGHATLYWYQQILGQGPKLLIQFQNNGVVDDSQLPKDRFSAERLKGVDSTLKIQPAKLEDSAVYLCATRSRDRRDEQYFGPGTRLTVT.

This clonotype was counted ten times or more. The gene calls are TRBV14 and TRBJ2-1; TRBD2 matches 14 bases. The CDR3 sequence is 17 residues long. Germline V gene lookup returns CDR1 SGHDN and CDR2 FVKESK. The ends lost 2 bases at V and 8 bases at J; junction bases unmatched: 8. The CDR3 loop is CASSQKIGLAGGHEQFF. The CDR3 bases are TGTGCCAGCAGCCAAAAGATCGGACTAGCGGGAGGCCATGAGCAGTTCTTC. Supplemented by reference TRBV14 and TRBJ2-1, the full variable domain reads EAGVTQFPSHSVIEKGQTVTLRCDPISGHDNLYWYRRVMGKEIKFLLHFVKESKQDESGMPNNRFLAERTGGTYSTLKVQPAELEDSGVYFCASSQKIGLAGGHEQFFGPGTRLTVL.

V gene TRBV12-3 or TRBV12-4 combines with J gene TRBJ1-5, with D possibly TRBD1 on 5 matching bases. Trimming left V 1 base short and J 1 base short, with 17 bases between. The CDR3 has 18 residues. In DNA, the CDR3 is TGTGCCAGCAGTTTAGATCCCAAAGCCCGGGGGAGCAATCAGCCCCAGCATTTT. It encodes CASSLDPKARGSNQPQHF.

This clonotype was seen many times. The chain couples TRBV6-2 or TRBV6-3 to TRBJ2-1; the D is unclear. Trimming removed 5 bases from V and 3 bases from J, with 23 bases in between. CDR3 length: 18 amino acids. CDR1 and CDR2 from the germline V gene are MNHEY and SVGEGT. Here the CDR3 DNA reads TGTGCCAGCAGTCACCAGACCTTCGGGCAGACCCTCTACAATGAGCAGTTCTTC. It encodes CASSHQTFGQTLYNEQFF.

This clonotype was seen only a few times. The gene calls are TRBV6-5 and TRBJ1-3; D is possibly TRBD1 (6 bases). Per the germline V gene, CDR1 is MNHEY and CDR2 is SVGAGI. The germline V and J ends were trimmed by 3 bases and 4 bases, with 13 bases remaining between them. CDR3 size: 15 residues. In nucleotides, the CDR3 is TGTGCCAGCAGTTATCAGGGGCGCGAAGGAAACACCATATATTTT. As protein: CASSYQGREGNTIYF.